The clone carrying this T cell receptor (beta chain) was found many times. Looked up from germline, CDR1 is SQVTM and CDR2 is ANQGSEA. This CDR3 comprises 15 residues. Losses at the gene ends were 2 bases for V and 5 bases for J; bases not matched to a gene: 11. The sample comes from a study of identical twins. MiXCR, run by TCRdb on the 5' RACE reads, gives a single entry per CDR3 protein. The sample yields 1.5 million to 2 million distinct CDR3 sequences, about 32% seen once. The V and J genes are TRBV29-1 and TRBJ1-1; 7 bases map to TRBD1. Material for sequencing was cord blood. The receptor comes from a newborn girl in good health. CDR3 protein: CSVERAWAGGTEAFF. The CDR3 DNA sequence: TGCAGCGTTGAAAGGGCTTGGGCAGGGGGGACTGAAGCTTTCTTT.